This is a list of T cell receptor beta chains from one sample in a study of CD8+ T cells in alopecia areata. The table came from immunoSEQ multiplex PCR; TCRdb's copy has only in-frame clones and leaves some out. This table holds 100,000 to 130,000 clones, 59% found once. The specimen sequenced was CD8+ T cells sorted from blood. These receptors originate from a human donor in good health. The CDR3 runs from the conserved cysteine through the conserved F or W. The D gene is left open where the match is weak. Size values are once, few and many counts, or a class for expanded clones, and some rows have none.

j_call	v_call	d_call	cdr3_length	clone_size	cdr3_nt	cdr3_aa
TRBJ1-5	TRBV10-3	-	13	-	TGTGCCATCACGAGGGAGTGGGATCAGCCCCAGCATTTT	CAITREWDQPQHF
TRBJ2-3	TRBV5-1	TRBD1	16	-	TGCGCCAGCAGCTTGGACAGGGGGCGTGGGACAGATACGCAGTATTTT	CASSLDRGRGTDTQYF
TRBJ2-7	TRBV6-5	-	15	-	TGTGCCAGCAGTTACGGGACGGGGATGACCTACGAGCAGTACTTC	CASSYGTGMTYEQYF
TRBJ1-6	TRBV4-1	-	18	-	TGCGCCAGCAGCCATGTGGCGGGGGACACTTTGCCCGATTCACCCCTCCACTTT	CASSHVAGDTLPDSPLHF
TRBJ2-7	TRBV19	TRBD1	14	-	TGTGCCAGTAGTTCAGGGGGCGGCTCCTACGAGCAGTACTTC	CASSSGGGSYEQYF
TRBJ2-1	TRBV11-2	TRBD1	12	-	TGTGCCAGCAGCCCAGGGGGTTGGTTCCAGTTCTTC	CASSPGGWFQFF
TRBJ2-1	TRBV30	TRBD1	13	-	TGTGCCTTGCGGGACAGGGGGTACAATGAGCAGTTCTTC	CALRDRGYNEQFF
TRBJ2-5	TRBV15	-	12	-	TGTGCCACCAGCAGAGATGCGAGGACCCAGTACTTC	CATSRDARTQYF
TRBJ1-2	TRBV4-1	-	14	-	TGCGCCCAAAGAAGGCCCGGTATGAGCTATGGCTACACCTTC	CAQRRPGMSYGYTF
TRBJ2-7	TRBV30	-	12	-	TGTGCCTGGAGCTGGGGAACCTACGAGCAGTACTTC	CAWSWGTYEQYF
TRBJ1-1	TRBV27	-	13	-	TGTGCCAGCAGTTTATCGGTGAACACTGAAGCTTTCTTT	CASSLSVNTEAFF
TRBJ1-4	TRBV2	-	15	-	TGTGCCAGCAGTGAGTCGGGGCTCGTTAATGAAAAACTGTTTTTT	CASSESGLVNEKLFF
TRBJ2-6	TRBV11-1	-	13	-	TGTGCCAGCAGCCGCTCCGGGGCCAACGTCCTGACTTTC	CASSRSGANVLTF
TRBJ1-1	TRBV4-1	-	18	few	TGCGCCAGCAGCGTTCCCCTTGGGGGGGGGCTTACCCGGTATGAAGCTTTCTTT	CASSVPLGGGLTRYEAFF
TRBJ1-6	TRBV7-2	-	15	once	TGTGCCAGCAGCCCATTCACCCGTGGAAATTCACCCCTCCACTTT	CASSPFTRGNSPLHF
TRBJ2-7	TRBV7-6	-	18	-	TGTGCCAGCAGCCTACCATCGGGGGCAGGGGGACCTTCTGACGAGCAGTACTTC	CASSLPSGAGGPSDEQYF
TRBJ2-3	TRBV15	TRBD2	16	-	TGTGCCACCAGCAGTCTGTCTAGCGGAAGCACAGATACGCAGTATTTT	CATSSLSSGSTDTQYF
TRBJ2-7	TRBV21-1	-	13	few	TGTGCCAGCAGCGGGACAGGGGACTACGAGCAGTACTTC	CASSGTGDYEQYF
TRBJ2-7	TRBV18	-	15	-	TGTGCCAGCTCACCACTGGACACAGAGACCTACGAGCAGTACTTC	CASSPLDTETYEQYF
TRBJ1-1	TRBV27	-	13	-	TGTGCCAGCAGTTGGCAGACGAACACTGAAGCTTTCTTT	CASSWQTNTEAFF
TRBJ1-1	TRBV9	TRBD1	15	-	TGTGCCAGCAGCGTTTACGACAGGGTGTACACTGAAGCTTTCTTT	CASSVYDRVYTEAFF
TRBJ2-7	TRBV5-4	-	13	-	TGTGCCAGCAGCGGAACGGCGGGCTACGAGCAGTACTTC	CASSGTAGYEQYF
TRBJ2-7	TRBV28	TRBD2	15	once	TGTGCCAGCAGTTTAGGACTAGCGGGTTCCTACGAGCAGTACTTC	CASSLGLAGSYEQYF
TRBJ2-7	TRBV28	-	17	-	TGTGCCAGCACCCTCGTAAAGGGACACAGCGAATCCTACGAGCAGTACTTC	CASTLVKGHSESYEQYF
TRBJ2-7	TRBV11-2	TRBD1	17	few	TGTGCCAGCAGCTTAGCAACAGGGGGTACGTCATCCTACGAGCAGTACTTC	CASSLATGGTSSYEQYF
TRBJ1-2	TRBV29-1	-	15	few	TGCAGCGTTGGGAGTGGGGGAACCTCTAACTATGGCTACACCTTC	CSVGSGGTSNYGYTF
TRBJ1-5	TRBV15	TRBD1	17	-	TGTGCCACCAGCAGAGAACCGCCGAGACAGGGTGATCAGCCCCAGCATTTT	CATSREPPRQGDQPQHF
TRBJ2-4	TRBV7-9	TRBD2	17	few	TGTGCCAGCAGCTACACCGGGGGGGTTTCGGATAAAAACATTCAGTACTTC	CASSYTGGVSDKNIQYF
TRBJ2-1	TRBV6-5	TRBD1	14	-	TGTGCCAGCAGTAGCCGGGACAGGGGAAGTGAGCAGTTCTTC	CASSSRDRGSEQFF
TRBJ1-4	TRBV7-2	-	15	few	TGTGCCAGCAGCCAAAAGGGGGGAGTGAGGGAAAAACTGTTTTTT	CASSQKGGVREKLFF
TRBJ2-5	TRBV13	-	12	few	TGTGCCAGCAGCTTAACAGGAGAGACCCAGTACTTC	CASSLTGETQYF
TRBJ1-2	TRBV7-9	-	13	-	TGTGCCAGCAGCTCTTGGGGTCCACATGGCTACACCTTC	CASSSWGPHGYTF
TRBJ1-1	TRBV6-5	-	13	-	TGTGCCAGCAGTTACTCCCAGAACACTGAAGCTTTCTTT	CASSYSQNTEAFF
TRBJ2-3	TRBV5-1	-	16	-	TGCGCCAGCAGCGGGGCCGACGGGACTAGCACAGATACGCAGTATTTT	CASSGADGTSTDTQYF
TRBJ1-6	TRBV2	-	12	-	TGTGCCAGGGGAGGAGGTAATTCACCCCTCCACTTT	CARGGGNSPLHF
TRBJ2-2	TRBV4-2	TRBD2	13	few	TGTGCCAGCAGCCATGGGGGGGCCGGGGAGCTGTTTTTT	CASSHGGAGELFF
TRBJ2-1	TRBV7-8	TRBD1	17	-	TGTGCCAGCAGCTTAGGAACAGGGGAAGGCACCTACAATGAGCAGTTCTTC	CASSLGTGEGTYNEQFF
TRBJ2-1	TRBV13	TRBD2	14	-	TGTGCCAGCAGCTTTGGCCTGGGAGGGAATGAGCAGTTCTTC	CASSFGLGGNEQFF
TRBJ1-1	TRBV5-1	-	15	-	TGCGCCAGCAGCTTAAAGACAAGGGTGAACACTGAAGCTTTCTTT	CASSLKTRVNTEAFF
TRBJ2-6	TRBV23-1	TRBD1	19	-	TGCGCCAGCAGTCACCCCCCCGGGACAGGGTTTTCTGGGGCCAACGTCCTGACTTTC	CASSHPPGTGFSGANVLTF
TRBJ2-7	TRBV25-1	-	12	few	TGTGCCAGCAGTGAGGTGAGGGGCGAGCAGTACTTC	CASSEVRGEQYF
TRBJ1-2	TRBV29-1	-	11	-	TGCAGCGTTGAAGGCAGAGAAACACCCCTCTTC	CSVEGRETPLF
TRBJ2-2	TRBV7-8	TRBD2	17	-	TGTGCCAGCAGCTTACGAGCGGGGGGGCCGCGGACCGGGGAGCTGTTTTTT	CASSLRAGGPRTGELFF
TRBJ2-7	TRBV7-9	TRBD2	16	-	TGTGCCAGCAGCTTAGCGGGGAGCGGGGGGACCTACGAGCAGTACTTC	CASSLAGSGGTYEQYF
TRBJ2-5	TRBV28	-	13	-	TGTGCCAGCAGTTGGGAGGGGGAAGAGACCCAGTACTTC	CASSWEGEETQYF
TRBJ2-2	TRBV29-1	TRBD1	14	-	TGCAGCGTTAGCGGGGACAGGGGCACCGGGGAGCTGTTTTTT	CSVSGDRGTGELFF
TRBJ2-1	TRBV13	-	16	-	TGTGCCAGCAGTGATCCCCGGGACTCTTTCCTCCCGGGGCAGTTCTTC	CASSDPRDSFLPGQFF